The 26 T cell receptor beta chains below were found in one sample sequenced in a study of T cell responses to AZD1222 COVID-19 vaccine. Sequencing used immunoSEQ multiplex PCR; TCRdb keeps in-frame clones, though not all of them. In the table there are more than 95,000 clones, 70% to 90% of which are singletons. The sample was peripheral blood, taken 28 days after the second AZD1222 dose. These receptors originate from an adult who received the AZD1222 COVID-19 vaccine.

CDR3 bases: TGTGCCAGCAGCCCAGGGACAGGTAGCAATCAGCCCCAGCATTTT. Translation gives CASSPGTGSNQPQHF. J is TRBJ1-5 and V is TRBV7-3, with 8 bases fitting TRBD1. This CDR3 has 15 residues. Trimming cost V 5 bases and J 0 bases; bases outside gene matches: 3. Germline lookup yields CDR1 SGHTA and CDR2 FQGTGA.

The CDR3 region is CASSVEPSGPADTQYF. The CDR3 DNA is TGTGCCAGCAGCGTAGAACCTAGCGGACCCGCAGATACGCAGTATTTT. J is TRBJ2-3 and V is TRBV9; the match to TRBD2 covers 7 bases. Germline trimming cut 0 bases from V and 4 bases from J; bases unmatched to any gene: 8. The CDR3 has 16 residues. Germline V gives CDR1 SGDLS, CDR2 YYNGEE.

Details on this clone: Its ends do not fully match the called genes, so a read error is possible. The V call is TRBV27, the J call TRBJ2-7; the match to TRBD2 covers 7 bases. This CDR3 spans 15 amino acids. The germline V gene has CDR1 MNHEY and CDR2 SMNVEV (reference sequence). The DNA for the CDR3 is TGTGCCAGCAGTTTGGTGGCGGGGGTCCCGGGCGAGCGGTACTTC. As protein: CASSLVAGVPGERYF.

This clone was counted only a few times. This sequence joins TRBV19 and TRBJ1-2, with a weak D call TRBD1 (5 bases). V was shortened by 4 bases and J by 5 bases, with 17 bases between the two germline ends. This CDR3 has 15 amino acids. CDR1 is LNHDA and CDR2 is SQIVND in the germline V gene (reference sequence). The CDR3 sequence: CASSTSVTGIYGYTF. CDR3 DNA sequence: TGTGCCAGTAGTACCTCTGTAACAGGCATTTATGGCTACACCTTC.

The chain links TRBV20-1 to TRBJ1-2; possible D gene TRBD1, 6 bases. Germline CDR1 is DFQATT and CDR2 is SNEGSKA (reference sequence). The CDR3 runs to 11 residues. DNA of the CDR3: TGCAGGCAGGGGTCTAACTATGGCTACACCTTC. This encodes CRQGSNYGYTF.

The chain is built from TRBV19 and TRBJ1-3; D not resolved. Germline CDR1 and CDR2: LNHDA and SQIVND (reference sequence). CDR3 length: 11 amino acids. Trimming pared 3 bases from V and 10 bases from J, leaving 7 bases between. The CDR3 loop reads CASSIVRTIYF. DNA for the CDR3: TGTGCCAGTAGTATTGTTCGAACCATATATTTT.

The chain carries TRBV4-1 and TRBJ1-4; D not resolved. The V gene's germline CDR1 is MGHRA and CDR2 YSYEKL. There are 15 residues in the CDR3. Trimming removed 4 bases at V and 0 bases at J, with 9 bases between. CDR3 bases: TGCGCCAGCAGCCCGACGGGAGCAACTAATGAAAAACTGTTTTTT. Amino acid sequence: CASSPTGATNEKLFF.

This chain links TRBV7-9 with TRBJ1-5; TRBD1 aligns across 7 bases. Germline CDR1 is SEHNR and CDR2 is FQNEAQ (reference sequence). Trimming cost V 6 bases and J 5 bases; bases outside gene matches: 10. The CDR3 sequence is 15 residues long. CDR3 sequence reads: CASSKLGTDHQPQHF. In nucleotides, the CDR3 is TGTGCCAGCAGTAAACTCGGGACAGACCATCAGCCCCAGCATTTT.

The V gene is TRBV30, the J gene TRBJ2-3, with D perhaps TRBD1 (5 bases). Trimming stripped 3 bases from V and 2 bases from J, with 6 bases between. Germline CDR1 GTSNPN, CDR2 SVGIG (reference sequence). The CDR3 covers 12 residues. The DNA of the CDR3 is TGTGCCTGGAGGGGGCACACAGATACGCAGTATTTT. This translates into CAWRGHTDTQYF.

This chain links TRBV24-1 with TRBJ1-2, with D possibly TRBD1 on 5 matching bases. The CDR3 extends over 15 amino acids. Between the trimmed V and J ends, which lost 3 bases and 5 bases, there was a span of 15 bases. Germline V CDR1 and CDR2: KGHDR, SFDVKD. The CDR3 sequence is CATSDARGHTYGYTF. The CDR3 nucleotides read TGTGCCACCAGTGATGCCCGGGGCCACACTTATGGCTACACCTTC.

This chain connects TRBV5-4 to TRBJ2-7, with 7 bases identical to TRBD1. CDR3 length equals 15 residues. V lost 3 bases to trimming and J lost 4 bases; unmatched junction nucleotides: 10. Germline V gene lookup returns CDR1 SGHNT and CDR2 YYREEE (reference sequence). CDR3 residues: CASSSRQGRGYEQYF. The CDR3 DNA sequence: TGTGCCAGCAGCTCCCGACAGGGAAGGGGGTACGAGCAGTACTTC.

This clone is medium-sized by share. V usage is TRBV9 and J usage is TRBJ1-2, with no clear D. Trimming removed 0 bases from V and 4 bases from J, with 7 bases in between. CDR1 is SGDLS and CDR2 is YYNGEE in the germline V gene. CDR3 length: 13 residues. The CDR3 protein is CASSVVSGYGYTF. DNA of the CDR3: TGTGCCAGCAGCGTAGTGTCCGGCTATGGCTACACCTTC.

This clone occurred once. The rearrangement joins TRBV12-3 or TRBV12-4 to TRBJ1-2; a possible D gene is TRBD1 (5 bases). The V gene lost 3 bases and the J gene lost 6 bases, with 11 bases spanning the gap. The CDR3 is made up of 13 amino acids. The CDR3 sequence: CASSFSSGDGYTF. CDR3 nucleotides: TGTGCCAGCAGTTTCAGTTCGGGGGATGGCTACACCTTC.

V and J are TRBV6-5 and TRBJ2-7; D not resolved. The CDR3 sequence is 11 residues long. Trimming took 6 bases from V and 4 from J, leaving 7 bases between them. Germline CDR1 reads MNHEY; CDR2 reads SVGAGI. This CDR3 is CASRSGYEQYF. The CDR3, as DNA: TGTGCCAGCAGAAGTGGGTACGAGCAGTACTTC.

This clone was recorded only once. The rearrangement joins TRBV9 to TRBJ1-2, with a weak D call TRBD1 (5 bases). Germline lookup yields CDR1 SGDLS and CDR2 YYNGEE. Trimming left V 0 bases short and J 2 bases short, with 17 bases between. CDR3 size: 17 residues. This chain's CDR3 is CASSVGIARWGNYGYTF. Written as DNA, the CDR3 is TGTGCCAGCAGCGTAGGTATCGCGAGGTGGGGGAACTATGGCTACACCTTC.

The V and J genes are TRBV9 and TRBJ1-1; D ambiguous. The CDR3 sequence is 15 residues long. Germline V gives CDR1 SGDLS, CDR2 YYNGEE. Trimming stripped 0 bases from V and 1 base from J, with 10 bases between. The CDR3 DNA sequence: TGTGCCAGCAGCGTAGATCTGGGAACGAACACTGAAGCTTTCTTT. Translated: CASSVDLGTNTEAFF.

This sequence joins TRBV29-1 and TRBJ1-3, with D possibly matching TRBD1 (5 bases). This CDR3 comprises 17 residues. Between the trimmed V and J ends, which lost 3 bases and 0 bases, there was a span of 18 bases. Germline V gene sequence: CDR1 SQVTM, CDR2 ANQGSEA. Written as DNA, the CDR3 is TGCAGCGTTGAGGCTCGCGGGGGTCAAACCTCTGGAAACACCATATATTTT. Its protein is CSVEARGGQTSGNTIYF.

This sequence joins TRBV6-4 and TRBJ2-3; D may be TRBD1 (6 bases). The CDR3 runs to 13 residues. Trimming pared 8 bases from V and 2 bases from J, leaving 11 bases between. CDR1 and CDR2 from the germline V gene are MRHNA and SNTAGT. DNA for the CDR3: TGTGCCAGCGCGGACAGACACACAGATACGCAGTATTTT. As protein: CASADRHTDTQYF.

The chain carries TRBV19 and TRBJ2-7, with D maybe TRBD2 (5 bases). This CDR3 region has 14 residues. V was shortened by 7 bases and J by 0 bases, with 13 bases between the two germline ends. From germline, CDR1 is LNHDA and CDR2 SQIVND (reference sequence). CDR3 residues: CASTSGFSSYEQYF. The DNA of the CDR3 is TGTGCCAGTACCTCGGGATTTAGCTCCTACGAGCAGTACTTC.

The chain employs TRBV27 and TRBJ1-5, with 9 bases lining up with TRBD1. The CDR3 is made up of 15 amino acids. From germline, CDR1 is MNHEY and CDR2 SMNVEV (reference sequence). J lost 3 bases, V lost 3 bases, and 3 bases had no gene match. The CDR3 here is CASSFDRGNNQPQHF. Here the CDR3 DNA reads TGTGCCAGCAGTTTTGACAGGGGGAACAATCAGCCCCAGCATTTT.

The chain is built from TRBV7-3 and TRBJ2-1; TRBD2 aligns across 10 bases. Germline assignment: CDR1 SGHTA and CDR2 FQGTGA. V lost 5 bases to trimming and J lost 6 bases; unmatched junction nucleotides: 16. This CDR3 is 18 amino acids long. CDR3 nucleotides: TGTGCCAGCAGCCTCGAATACCCTAGCGGGGGCCGAACCAATGAGCAGTTCTTC. Residues: CASSLEYPSGGRTNEQFF.

J is TRBJ1-2 and V is TRBV28, with D unclear. The CDR3 contains 15 residues. Trimming cost V 5 bases and J 4 bases, with 17 bases left between them. Germline CDR1 MDHEN, CDR2 SYDVKM. The CDR3 bases are TGTGCCAGCAGTCTAAATCAGCAGGCAACCTATGGCTACACCTTC. Translated: CASSLNQQATYGYTF.

J is TRBJ2-3 and V is TRBV30, with D perhaps TRBD1 (5 bases). V was pared by 2 bases and J by 2 bases, with 20 bases between. CDR1 and CDR2 (germline): GTSNPN, SVGIG (reference sequence). CDR3 length: 17 amino acids. The CDR3 DNA follows: TGTGCCTGGAGTCAGGGATCCTTAACTACTTTCACAGATACGCAGTATTTT. Its translation: CAWSQGSLTTFTDTQYF.

This chain connects TRBV7-9 to TRBJ1-1; tentatively, D is TRBD1 (5 bases). Per the germline V gene, CDR1 is SEHNR and CDR2 is FQNEAQ (reference sequence). The V end lost 5 bases, the J end lost 1 base, and 8 bases lay between the germline ends. This CDR3 is built from 13 residues. The CDR3 loop reads CASSAQENTEAFF. The DNA for the CDR3 is TGTGCCAGCAGCGCACAGGAGAACACTGAAGCTTTCTTT.

This clone occurred once. This sequence joins TRBV4-3 and TRBJ2-7; D remains unclear. Germline V gene sequence: CDR1 LGHNA, CDR2 YSLEER. The CDR3 totals 14 residues. Trimming took off 1 base at V and 3 bases at J, with 10 bases between the two ends. In nucleotides, the CDR3 is TGCGCCAGCAGCCAAGCGAATCGGAACTACGAGCAGTACTTC. Translating gives CASSQANRNYEQYF.

The chain links TRBV7-9 to TRBJ1-1, with D hard to call. CDR1 is SEHNR and CDR2 is FQNEAQ in the germline V gene (reference sequence). The CDR3 totals 12 residues. The V end lost 3 bases, the J end lost 6 bases, and 8 bases lay between the germline ends. The CDR3, as DNA: TGTGCCAGCAGCTTCGAAGCGTCTGAAGCTTTCTTT. As protein: CASSFEASEAFF.